The 25 T cell receptor beta chains listed next were all sequenced from one sample in a study of PD-1 blockade in classical Hodgkin lymphoma. The data were produced by immunoSEQ multiplex PCR, yet TCRdb's version contains in-frame clones alone and is incomplete. The sample holds thousands of clones, about 89% seen once. All patients experienced relapse after autologous stem cell transplantation, and brentuximab vedotin exposure was variable. Magnetic depletion of unwanted cells isolated CD4+ T cells from thawed PBMCs. Sequencing was performed on CD4+ T cells from blood, taken at baseline. These receptors were collected from a human donor with classical Hodgkin lymphoma.

This sequence joins TRBV19 and TRBJ1-1; perhaps TRBD1 as D (6 bases). Germline lookup yields CDR1 LNHDA and CDR2 SQIVND (reference sequence). The CDR3 is made up of 15 amino acids. Trimming stripped 1 base from V and 1 base from J, with 10 bases between. The CDR3, as DNA: TGTGCCAGTAGTATAGTACAGGGACCGAACACTGAAGCTTTCTTT. Protein: CASSIVQGPNTEAFF.

A few counts support this clone. The chain couples TRBV10-2 to TRBJ1-2; 9 nucleotides align to TRBD1. The CDR3 has 13 residues. Germline-derived CDR1 and CDR2 are WSHSY and SAAADI. Losses at the gene ends were 8 bases for V and 4 bases for J; bases not matched to a gene: 5. CDR3 sequence: CASGDREGYGYTF. DNA for the CDR3: TGCGCCAGCGGGGACAGGGAAGGCTATGGCTACACCTTC.

This clone was seen once. This chain connects TRBV5-1 to TRBJ2-5; TRBD2 matches at 10 bases. Germline V gene data show CDR1 as SGHRS and CDR2 as YFSETQ. V lost 4 bases to trimming and J lost 5 bases; unmatched junction nucleotides: 8. The CDR3 has 15 residues. The CDR3 nucleotides read TGCGCCAGCAGCGGAACTAGCGGGGTGGGGGAGACCCAGTACTTC. Its protein product is CASSGTSGVGETQYF. The variable domain in full, with the rest retrieved from reference TRBV5-1 and TRBJ2-5, is KAGVTQTPRYLIKTRGQQVTLSCSPISGHRSVSWYQQTPGQGLQFLFEYFSETQRNKGNFPGRFSGRQFSNSRSEMNVSTLELGDSALYLCASSGTSGVGETQYFGPGTRLLVL.

This clone occurred a few times. The chain carries TRBV7-9 and TRBJ2-1; D tentatively reads TRBD1 or TRBD2 (5 bases each). Germline V gives CDR1 SEHNR, CDR2 FQNEAQ (reference sequence). CDR3 size: 12 residues. Trimming removed 4 bases at V and 8 bases at J, with 9 bases between. CDR3 loop: CASSWDVYEQFF. The CDR3 coding sequence is TGTGCCAGCAGCTGGGACGTCTATGAGCAGTTCTTC.

J is TRBJ1-2 and V is TRBV11-2; D might be TRBD1 (5 bases). The V end lost 5 bases, the J end lost 4 bases, and 14 bases lay between the germline ends. The germline V gene has CDR1 SGHAT and CDR2 FQNNGV. The CDR3 extends over 14 amino acids. CDR3 amino acids: CASSQGAGSYGYTF. As DNA, the CDR3 is TGTGCCAGCAGCCAAGGGGCGGGGAGCTATGGCTACACCTTC. Based on the CDR3 plus reference TRBV11-2 and TRBJ1-2, the full variable domain is EAGVAQSPRYKIIEKRQSVAFWCNPISGHATLYWYQQILGQGPKLLIQFQNNGVVDDSQLPKDRFSAERLKGVDSTLKIQPAKLEDSAVYLCASSQGAGSYGYTFGSGTRLTVV.

The chain has TRBV11-3 and TRBJ2-7, with 8 positions matching TRBD2. CDR1 is SGHNT and CDR2 is YENEEA in the germline V gene. CDR3 length: 17 residues. The V and J ends lost 1 base and 3 bases, in that order; junction bases with no gene match: 11. The CDR3 bases are TGTGCCAGCAGCTTAGGGAGCGGGAGCCGAGTCAACTACGAGCAGTACTTC. Its protein is CASSLGSGSRVNYEQYF. The variable domain in full, completed from reference TRBV11-3 and TRBJ2-7, reads EAGVVQSPRYKIIEKKQPVAFWCNPISGHNTLYWYLQNLGQGPELLIRYENEEAVDDSQLPKDRFSAERLKGVDSTLKIQPAELGDSAVYLCASSLGSGSRVNYEQYFGPGTRLTVT.

The gene calls are TRBV29-1 and TRBJ1-4; 9 bases are shared with TRBD1. This CDR3 contains 15 residues. V was clipped by 0 bases and J by 7 bases; unmatched bases: 6. Per the germline V gene, CDR1 is SQVTM and CDR2 is ANQGSEA. CDR3 coding DNA: TGCAGCGTTGAAGAACCGGGACAGGGTCCTGAAAAACTGTTTTTT. It yields the protein CSVEEPGQGPEKLFF.

The CDR3: CASSLLFGGYNEQFF. In nucleotides, the CDR3 is TGTGCCAGCAGCTTACTTTTTGGGGGTTACAATGAGCAGTTCTTC. This rearrangement joins TRBV7-9 to TRBJ2-1; D is tentatively TRBD1 or TRBD2 (5 bases each). CDR3 length equals 15 residues. Looked up from germline, CDR1 is SEHNR and CDR2 is FQNEAQ (reference sequence). Trimming removed 2 bases at V and 4 bases at J, with 12 bases between.

V gene TRBV6-6 combines with J gene TRBJ2-7, with D tentatively TRBD1 (6 bases). Germline assignment: CDR1 MNHNY and CDR2 SVGAGI (reference sequence). V was trimmed by 0 bases and J by 4 bases, leaving 10 bases between them. CDR3 length equals 14 residues. CDR3 protein: CASSYSPRGYEQYF. CDR3 nucleotide sequence: TGTGCCAGCAGTTACTCTCCCAGGGGTTACGAGCAGTACTTC.

V gene TRBV6-6 combines with J gene TRBJ2-1, with 11 bases identical to TRBD2. CDR3 length: 15 residues. Germline CDR1 is MNHNY and CDR2 is SVGAGI (reference sequence). Trimming at V came to 6 bases and at J to 12 bases, leaving 13 bases not matched to a gene. The CDR3 DNA reads as TGTGCCAGCAGCCTTAGCGGGGGGGCTCGTACGGGGCAGTTCTTC. This translates into CASSLSGGARTGQFF.

This chain uses TRBV28 with TRBJ2-1, with 9 bases lining up with TRBD1. CDR1 is MDHEN and CDR2 is SYDVKM in the germline V gene. J lost 6 bases, V lost 3 bases, and 6 bases had no gene match. The CDR3 length is 15 residues. This CDR3 reads CASSLWTGDPNEQFF. CDR3 sequence (DNA): TGTGCCAGCAGTTTGTGGACAGGGGATCCCAATGAGCAGTTCTTC.

The count of this clone is one. The rearrangement joins TRBV4-2 to TRBJ2-1; 7 bases are a match to TRBD2. The junction had 11 bases not matched to a gene; V was cut back by 4 bases and J by 5 bases. Per germline, CDR1 LGHNA and CDR2 YNFKEQ. The length of the CDR3 is 16 residues. The CDR3 spells CASSPLGLADDNEQFF. In DNA, the CDR3 is TGTGCCAGCAGCCCCCTCGGGCTAGCGGACGACAATGAGCAGTTCTTC.

V gene TRBV9 combines with J gene TRBJ2-1; D unresolved. The ends were cut back, 1 base at V and 0 bases at J, with 5 bases in the middle. The CDR3 spans 14 residues. Germline-derived CDR1 and CDR2 are SGDLS and YYNGEE. The CDR3 region has the DNA TGTGCCAGCAGCGTAAAGAGCTCCTACAATGAGCAGTTCTTC. Its protein is CASSVKSSYNEQFF.

The chain is built from TRBV5-1 and TRBJ2-7, with 7 bases lining up with TRBD1. This CDR3 contains 15 residues. The germline CDR1 and CDR2 sequences are SGHRS and YFSETQ. The ends lost 7 bases at V and 4 bases at J; junction bases unmatched: 14. CDR3 nucleotide sequence: TGCGCCAGCTCAGGGACAGTGGGTGCTTCTTACGAGCAGTACTTC. It is translated as CASSGTVGASYEQYF.

V is TRBV2 and J is TRBJ1-6, with D perhaps TRBD1 (5 bases). Trimming took 7 bases from V and 6 from J, leaving 13 bases between them. CDR3 length: 14 residues. Germline-derived CDR1 and CDR2 are SNHLY and FYNNEI. The CDR3 DNA follows: TGTGCCAGCAACCTCCGGGACCGTAATTCACCCCTCCACTTT. Translation gives CASNLRDRNSPLHF.

This chain uses TRBV5-1 with TRBJ2-5; TRBD2 aligns across 12 bases. The CDR3 totals 16 residues. Unmatched junction bases numbered 7, after V lost 5 bases and J lost 2 bases. Germline-derived CDR1 and CDR2 are SGHRS and YFSETQ. The chain's CDR3 is CASSSKTSGGQETQYF. In nucleotides, the CDR3 is TGCGCCAGCAGTTCGAAAACTAGCGGGGGGCAAGAGACCCAGTACTTC.

The chain couples TRBV14 to TRBJ2-2, with D perhaps matching TRBD2 (6 bases). V was shortened by 4 bases and J by 4 bases, with 19 bases between the two germline ends. From germline, CDR1 is SGHDN and CDR2 FVKESK. The CDR3 spans 17 residues. The CDR3 spells CASSRSGLRDSTGELFF. As DNA, the CDR3 is TGTGCCAGCAGCCGGTCGGGACTTCGAGATTCCACCGGGGAGCTGTTTTTT.

The chain is built from TRBV19 and TRBJ1-3, with a possible D match to TRBD1 (5 bases). The CDR3 consists of 14 residues. V was shortened by 2 bases and J by 4 bases, with 9 bases between the two germline ends. The germline V gene encodes CDR1 LNHDA and CDR2 SQIVND (reference sequence). The CDR3 DNA reads as TGTGCCAGTAGTATATCGGCAGGGGGAAACACCATATATTTT. Amino acids: CASSISAGGNTIYF.

The chain couples TRBV5-5 to TRBJ1-1; unclear D gene. V shed 6 bases and J shed 1 base, with 10 bases lying between them. Germline V gives CDR1 SGHKS, CDR2 YYEKEE (reference sequence). CDR3 length: 13 residues. For the CDR3, the DNA is TGTGCCAGCATTCACCAGCAGAACACTGAAGCTTTCTTT. It yields the protein CASIHQQNTEAFF.

V usage is TRBV10-3 and J usage is TRBJ2-2; 10 nucleotides match TRBD1. V lost 8 bases, J lost 6 bases, and 9 bases stayed unmatched. The CDR3 totals 15 residues. From germline, CDR1 is ENHRY and CDR2 SYGVKD. CDR3 loop: CAIRKRTGGPGELFF. CDR3 sequence (DNA): TGTGCCATCCGGAAAAGGACAGGGGGGCCCGGGGAGCTGTTTTTT.

The V call is TRBV5-1, the J call TRBJ1-5; 10 bases line up with TRBD1. CDR1 and CDR2 (germline): SGHRS, YFSETQ. This CDR3 is 15 amino acids long. The V gene end was trimmed by 3 bases and the J gene end by 2 bases; junction bases not matched to a gene: 2. CDR3 region: CASSSGTGGNQPQHF. For the CDR3, the DNA is TGCGCCAGCAGCTCCGGGACAGGGGGCAATCAGCCCCAGCATTTT.

This rearrangement joins TRBV2 to TRBJ2-3; the D is unclear. The CDR3 extends over 14 amino acids. Germline V gene data show CDR1 as SNHLY and CDR2 as FYNNEI. Trimming removed 2 bases from V and 2 bases from J, with 8 bases in between. The CDR3 sequence: CASSELFYTDTQYF. The DNA for the CDR3 is TGTGCCAGCAGTGAACTTTTTTACACAGATACGCAGTATTTT.

The rearrangement links TRBV28 to TRBJ2-3; 13 bases agree with TRBD2. The CDR3 is 16 residues long. The V and J ends lost 8 bases and 8 bases, in that order; junction bases with no gene match: 13. Germline V CDR1 and CDR2: MDHEN, SYDVKM. This CDR3 reads CASQTRTSGSGATQYF. The CDR3 DNA is TGTGCCAGCCAAACTCGGACTAGCGGGAGCGGGGCTACGCAGTATTTT.

This clone was detected a few times. The chain joins TRBV6-6 to TRBJ1-1, with D possibly TRBD1 on 6 matching bases. There are 14 residues in the CDR3. V lost 5 bases and J lost 7, with 17 bases in between. Looked up from germline, CDR1 is MNHNY and CDR2 is SVGAGI (reference sequence). The CDR3 is CASSDSGGSDEAFF. The CDR3 DNA is TGTGCCAGCAGTGATTCGGGGGGCTCCGATGAAGCTTTCTTT.

In its sample, this clone was seen once. Here the CDR3 DNA reads TGTGCCAGCACTCTTGGCAGGTCTAACTATGGCTACACCTTC. Amino acids: CASTLGRSNYGYTF. This sequence joins TRBV27 and TRBJ1-2; the D is unclear. CDR3 length: 14 residues. V shed 7 bases and J shed 0 bases, with 12 bases lying between them. Germline V CDR1 and CDR2: MNHEY, SMNVEV (reference sequence).